One and the same sample provided the 24 T cell receptor beta chains below, sequenced in a study of graft-versus-host responses after intestinal transplantation (dated by TCRdb to the early 2020s). These TCRs' antigens remain unknown. This sample's time point label indicates: cells obtained before transplantation from donor or recipient. Libraries were constructed by the immunoSEQ multiplex PCR assay. Drawn from immuneACCESS, this table holds only the in-frame rearrangements with V and J called that TCRdb kept. Clones are partly lost; checked studies trace under half to an unresolved V gene and leave the rest unexplained. Here the sample has 55,000 to 65,000 clones; roughly 93% occur a single time. The top ten hold under 0.45% of the sample. The sample was unstimulated CD4+ T cells sorted from spleen or lymph node cells, taken before transplant. The source of these receptors is a human donor who was the organ donor for an intestinal transplant.

This clone has only one observation. Other DNA sequences of this sample code for an identical CDR3. The chain combines TRBV25-1 with TRBJ2-7, with D possibly TRBD2 on 7 matching bases. CDR1 and CDR2 from the germline V gene are MGHDK and SYGVNS. CDR3 length: 13 amino acids. V gave up 1 base and J gave up 7 bases, with 11 bases separating them. The CDR3 here is CASSEWGGREQYF. The DNA for the CDR3 is TGTGCCAGCAGTGAATGGGGGGGGCGAGAGCAGTACTTC.

The chain joins TRBV5-1 to TRBJ2-5, with D possibly TRBD1 on 6 matching bases. V lost 4 bases and J 3 bases, leaving 10 bases between the germline ends. The CDR3 extends over 13 amino acids. CDR1 and CDR2 from the germline V gene are SGHRS and YFSETQ. CDR3 in DNA: TGCGCCAGCAGCGCCCGGGACAAAGAGACCCAGTACTTC. Residues: CASSARDKETQYF.

This clone turned up a few times. The chain has TRBV5-1 and TRBJ2-6; 7 bases map to TRBD1. Germline V gives CDR1 SGHRS, CDR2 YFSETQ. The CDR3 runs to 18 residues. V was pared by 0 bases and J by 0 bases, with 6 bases of the junction left unmatched. As DNA, the CDR3 is TGCGCCAGCAGCTTGGGACAGGGAGTCCCCTCTGGGGCCAACGTCCTGACTTTC. Translated: CASSLGQGVPSGANVLTF.

This clone has a handful of counts. V gene TRBV11-1 combines with J gene TRBJ1-3; D is uncertain. Trimming left V 4 bases short and J 0 bases short, with 16 bases between. The CDR3 length is 17 residues. Germline CDR1 reads SGHAT; CDR2 reads FQDESV (reference sequence). The CDR3 DNA reads TGTGCCAGCAGCTCAACAACCCGACGCGCCTCTGGAAACACCATATATTTT. Its translation: CASSSTTRRASGNTIYF.

The chain couples TRBV2 to TRBJ2-7; 7 bases map to TRBD2. This CDR3 is built from 13 residues. The V gene's germline CDR1 is SNHLY and CDR2 FYNNEI. Germline trimming cut 4 bases from V and 9 bases from J; bases unmatched to any gene: 9. The CDR3 nucleotides are TGTGCCAGCAGTGCCTTGACTAGCATCTCGCAGTACTTC. Translation: CASSALTSISQYF.

Only one count was recorded for this clone. The chain couples TRBV27 to TRBJ1-2, with a possible D match to TRBD1 (5 bases). This CDR3 has 14 amino acids. The germline V gene encodes CDR1 MNHEY and CDR2 SMNVEV (reference sequence). Trimming removed 3 bases from V and 5 bases from J, with 13 bases in between. CDR3 bases: TGTGCCAGCAGTTTGTCCGGGACGGGATATGGCTACACCTTC. Residues: CASSLSGTGYGYTF.

The CDR3 spells CASSLDVLNEKLFF. DNA of the CDR3: TGTGCCAGCAGCTTAGATGTCCTTAATGAAAAACTGTTTTTT. V usage is TRBV7-9 and J usage is TRBJ1-4; no firm D call. The CDR3 covers 14 residues. Trimming pared 1 base from V and 4 bases from J, leaving 7 bases between. CDR1 and CDR2 from the germline V gene are SEHNR and FQNEAQ (reference sequence).

Concerning this clone itself: At one of its ends the junction is not consistent with the germline gene, which may arise from a read error. The chain employs TRBV7-9 and TRBJ2-1, with 7 bases matching TRBD2. The germline gives CDR1 SEHNR, CDR2 FQNEAQ (reference sequence). This CDR3 spans 13 amino acids. The CDR3 DNA reads TGTGCCAGCAGCTTAGCTCCGGGGGGTTATAGACTCTTC. Its translation: CASSLAPGGYRLF.

As to this clone: At one of its ends the junction is not consistent with the germline gene, which may arise from a read error. The CDR3 loop reads CACSLDKGIIAGELFF. CDR3 nucleotide sequence: TGTGCCTGCAGCTTAGATAAGGGGATAATAGCCGGGGAGCTGTTTTTT. The rearrangement uses TRBV11-3 and TRBJ2-2, with D perhaps TRBD1 (5 bases). Germline values: CDR1 SGHNT, CDR2 YENEEA. This CDR3 is built from 16 residues.

The chain has TRBV10-3 and TRBJ2-2, with 11 bases that match TRBD1. CDR1 is ENHRY, CDR2 SYGVKD, per germline. The CDR3 covers 13 residues. After removal of 10 bases from V and 4 bases from J, the junction contained 2 bases not matched to a gene. CDR3 nucleotides: TGTGCCACCGGGACAGGGGGCACCGGGGAGCTGTTTTTT. This gives the protein CATGTGGTGELFF.

This clone was seen once. The genes are TRBV19 and TRBJ1-1, with 7 bases matching TRBD1. This CDR3 has 15 residues. Germline trimming cut 5 bases from V and 0 bases from J; bases unmatched to any gene: 6. Germline CDR1 and CDR2: LNHDA and SQIVND (reference sequence). CDR3 in DNA: TGTGCCAGTAGTCCACACAGGGGATTGAACACTGAAGCTTTCTTT. It translates to CASSPHRGLNTEAFF.

This chain links TRBV5-6 with TRBJ2-2, with 7 bases lining up with TRBD1. The CDR3 has 14 amino acids. Trimming took 4 bases from V and 5 from J; bases not matched to a gene: 5. Germline CDR1 is SGHDT and CDR2 is YYEEEE. For the CDR3, the DNA is TGTGCCAGCAGCGACAGGGATAGTACCGGGGAGCTGTTTTTT. It encodes CASSDRDSTGELFF. The full variable domain, its missing parts supplied by reference TRBV5-6 and TRBJ2-2, is DAGVTQSPTHLIKTRGQQVTLRCSPKSGHDTVSWYQQALGQGPQFIFQYYEEEERQRGNFPDRFSGHQFPNYSSELNVNALLLGDSALYLCASSDRDSTGELFFGEGSRLTVL.

This clone was seen a single time. V usage is TRBV7-2 and J usage is TRBJ2-5; D is perhaps TRBD2 (5 bases). V dropped 7 bases and J dropped 4 bases, with 22 bases sitting between them. CDR3 size: 16 residues. Germline CDR1 is SGHTA and CDR2 is FQGNSA. In DNA, the CDR3 is TGTGCCAGCACCCACGGGGATAAAGGGCGGATAGAGACCCAGTACTTC. Translating it yields CASTHGDKGRIETQYF. Complete variable domain (other parts from reference TRBV7-2 and TRBJ2-5): GAGVSQSPSNKVTEKGKDVELRCDPISGHTALYWYRQSLGQGLEFLIYFQGNSAPDKSGLPSDRFSAERTGGSVSTLTIQRTQQEDSAVYLCASTHGDKGRIETQYFGPGTRLLVL.

This clone was picked up one time. V usage is TRBV10-3 and J usage is TRBJ2-6; the match to TRBD2 covers 7 bases. The germline gives CDR1 ENHRY, CDR2 SYGVKD. V lost 0 bases and J lost 1; bases outside the gene matches: 0. The CDR3 covers 16 residues. Here the CDR3 reads CAISESGGSGANVLTF. CDR3 DNA sequence: TGTGCCATCAGTGAGTCGGGGGGGTCTGGGGCCAACGTCCTGACTTTC.

The chain employs TRBV11-2 and TRBJ1-2; tentative D call: TRBD1 (5 bases). Germline assignment: CDR1 SGHAT and CDR2 FQNNGV. The CDR3 loop spans 12 amino acids. The V and J ends lost 4 bases and 7 bases respectively, with 10 bases between them. CDR3 DNA: TGTGCCAGCAGCTCTCAGGGTAGTGGCTACACCTTC. Residues: CASSSQGSGYTF.

CDR3 nucleotides: TGTGCCAGCAGCTTTAGCGGGGGGGTCGGTGAGCTGTTTTTT. Protein product: CASSFSGGVGELFF. The rearrangement uses TRBV7-2 and TRBJ2-2; 11 bases are shared with TRBD2. CDR1 is SGHTA, CDR2 FQGNSA, per germline. Germline trimming cut 3 bases from V and 11 bases from J; bases unmatched to any gene: 5. The CDR3 length is 14 residues.

The CDR3 bases are TGTGCCATAATGTCGGGGACCCTGAACACTGAAGCTTTCTTT. It specifies CAIMSGTLNTEAFF. The J gene is TRBJ1-1, the V gene TRBV10-3; possible D gene TRBD1, 5 bases. The V gene's germline CDR1 is ENHRY and CDR2 SYGVKD. The V end lost 9 bases, the J end lost 0 bases, and 14 bases lay between the germline ends. The length of the CDR3 is 14 residues.

This chain connects TRBV25-1 to TRBJ1-1; D uncertain. Germline V CDR1 and CDR2: MGHDK, SYGVNS. Trimming removed 4 bases from V and 4 bases from J, with 13 bases in between. The CDR3 extends over 14 amino acids. CDR3 protein: CASSVPDGSTEAFF. In DNA, the CDR3 is TGTGCCAGCAGTGTTCCCGATGGGAGCACTGAAGCTTTCTTT.

The rearrangement joins TRBV5-1 to TRBJ1-2; TRBD1 agrees at 7 bases. This CDR3 region has 16 residues. V shed 4 bases, J shed 3 bases, and the junction held 12 bases outside the gene matches. Germline lookup yields CDR1 SGHRS and CDR2 YFSETQ. The CDR3 here is CASSRNRDSLYYGYTF. CDR3 DNA: TGCGCCAGCAGCCGGAACCGGGACAGCCTTTACTATGGCTACACCTTC. The variable domain in full, with the rest retrieved from reference TRBV5-1 and TRBJ1-2, is KAGVTQTPRYLIKTRGQQVTLSCSPISGHRSVSWYQQTPGQGLQFLFEYFSETQRNKGNFPGRFSGRQFSNSRSEMNVSTLELGDSALYLCASSRNRDSLYYGYTFGSGTRLTVV.

The chain combines TRBV2 with TRBJ1-1, with 10 bases that match TRBD1. Germline V gene sequence: CDR1 SNHLY, CDR2 FYNNEI. The J segment lost 2 bases and the V segment lost 5 bases, leaving 5 bases of the junction unmatched. This CDR3 comprises 15 residues. CDR3 sequence (DNA): TGTGCCAGCAGTTCCCAGACAGGGGGCAACACTGAAGCTTTCTTT. Translated: CASSSQTGGNTEAFF.

V is TRBV6-5 and J is TRBJ1-2, with TRBD1 matching 7 bases. There are 13 residues in the CDR3. CDR1 MNHEY and CDR2 SVGAGI come from the germline V gene. Germline trimming cut 5 bases from V and 2 bases from J; bases unmatched to any gene: 2. The CDR3 DNA reads TGTGCCAGCAGTACAGGGGCCAACTATGGCTACACCTTC. This translates into CASSTGANYGYTF.

The CDR3 is CASSFPVGGQETQYF. The CDR3 DNA reads as TGTGCCAGCAGTTTCCCCGTCGGGGGGCAAGAGACCCAGTACTTC. The chain is built from TRBV6-5 and TRBJ2-5; 7 nucleotides agree with TRBD2. The CDR3 has 15 residues. The ends lost 4 bases at V and 2 bases at J; junction bases unmatched: 7. Germline CDR1 is MNHEY and CDR2 is SVGAGI.

The rearrangement uses TRBV7-2 and TRBJ1-5; the D is unclear. The CDR3 is made up of 15 amino acids. V gave up 5 bases and J gave up 0 bases, with 11 bases separating them. Germline assignment: CDR1 SGHTA and CDR2 FQGNSA. CDR3 DNA sequence: TGTGCCAGCAGCACAAGCCGTTATAGCAATCAGCCCCAGCATTTT. Encoded protein: CASSTSRYSNQPQHF.

The chain carries TRBV7-9 and TRBJ1-6; TRBD1 aligns across 9 bases. The CDR3 contains 14 residues. J lost 10 bases, V lost 5 bases, and 6 bases had no gene match. CDR1 and CDR2 from the germline V gene are SEHNR and FQNEAQ (reference sequence). DNA for the CDR3: TGTGCCAGCAGCCTCGACAGGGGGGAATCACCCCTCCACTTT. It encodes CASSLDRGESPLHF.